This T cell receptor beta chain appears in the sequencing data of a study of cytotoxic CD8 clonotypes in ibrutinib-treated CLL. General study findings and limits: Upon ibrutinib response clonality rose, and upon progression it fell back toward baseline.

The targeted sequencing depth was 1 in 200,000 to 1 in 1 million T cells. This table comes from immunoSEQ multiplex PCR, and its TCRdb copy is limited to in-frame clones, with some not included. This sample has 200,000 to 250,000 clones, with around 70% found just once. Note on this clone: Its specificity is unknown.

The germline CDR1 and CDR2 sequences are MNHEY and SVGAGI. The CDR3 has 13 amino acids. With 5 bases removed from V and 5 bases from J, the gap between germline ends came to 12 bases. This chain joins TRBV6-5 and TRBJ1-1; the D gene is possibly TRBD1 (5 bases). The source was PBMCs, collected after 24 months of ibrutinib treatment. The receptor comes from a human donor with chronic lymphocytic leukemia. Here the CDR3 DNA reads TGTGCCAGCAGTGAAACCGGGACTACTGAAGCTTTCTTT. It translates to CASSETGTTEAFF.